Sequencing of this T cell receptor (beta chain) was carried out in a study of T cell responses to AZD1222 COVID-19 vaccine. About the research overall: Analyses pooled second doses at about 4 or about 12 weeks.

On this clone itself: The antigen remains undetermined.

The CDR3 spans 14 residues. Germline V gene data show CDR1 as LNHDA and CDR2 as SQIVND (reference sequence). V lost 3 bases, J lost 11 bases, and 11 bases stayed unmatched. Assay: immunoSEQ multiplex PCR; the TCRdb copy retains only in-frame clones and omits some. The sample holds about 67,000 clones; approximately 80% are singletons and the top ten take roughly 20%. Overall study results and limits: Spike-specific TCR repertoires showed rising breadth and depth after two AZD1222 doses. Clonal diversity may have been underestimated in mostly white British donors. Of spike-specific TCRs, nearly half reportedly target regions left unmutated in variants.

This sample comprised peripheral blood, obtained on day 0 of AZD1222 vaccination. This TCR was recovered from an adult in good health. The chain employs TRBV19 and TRBJ1-1; 8 positions match TRBD1. CDR3 residues: CASSMPHAGGSAFF. CDR3 in DNA: TGTGCCAGTAGTATGCCACACGCAGGGGGCAGCGCTTTCTTT.